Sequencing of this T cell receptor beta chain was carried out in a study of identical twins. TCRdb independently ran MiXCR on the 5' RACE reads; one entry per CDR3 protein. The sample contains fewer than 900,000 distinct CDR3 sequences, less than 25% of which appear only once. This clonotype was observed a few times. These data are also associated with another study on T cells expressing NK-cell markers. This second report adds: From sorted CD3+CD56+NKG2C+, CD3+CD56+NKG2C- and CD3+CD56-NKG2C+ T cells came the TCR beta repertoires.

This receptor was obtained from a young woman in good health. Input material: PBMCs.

The CDR3 DNA reads as TGTGCCAGCAGTAGACATCCTGAGCAGTTCTTC. Protein: CASSRHPEQFF. The V and J genes are TRBV12-3 or TRBV12-4 and TRBJ2-1, with no clear D. The CDR3 has 11 residues. V was pared by 5 bases and J by 9 bases, with 8 bases between.